This T cell receptor (beta chain) was observed in a study of T cells in Graves' hyperthyroidism and ophthalmopathy. Whole-study results and caveats: Most clonotypes that expanded in the thyroid above 0.001 also showed up in blood.

Germline CDR1 MNHNS, CDR2 SASEGT. This CDR3 spans 15 amino acids. V gave up 5 bases and J gave up 8 bases, with 16 bases separating them. The TCR beta CDR3 regions underwent amplification using RNA transcripts as the source. HTBI primers drove first-round RT-PCR of the TCR CDR3. MiXCR, applied by TCRdb to the multiplex PCR reads, yields one record per CDR3 protein. This sample has over 150,000 distinct CDR3 sequences, with 17% found just once. Ten or more counts support this clonotype. Its antigen is undetermined. Source material: blood. The chain links TRBV6-1 to TRBJ1-6; D gene ambiguous. The receptor was isolated from a woman aged 50 to 60 with Graves' hyperthyroidism. Here the CDR3 DNA reads TGTGCCAGCAGTCCTTTGGATGAGGCGGATTCACCCCTCCACTTT. Protein product: CASSPLDEADSPLHF.